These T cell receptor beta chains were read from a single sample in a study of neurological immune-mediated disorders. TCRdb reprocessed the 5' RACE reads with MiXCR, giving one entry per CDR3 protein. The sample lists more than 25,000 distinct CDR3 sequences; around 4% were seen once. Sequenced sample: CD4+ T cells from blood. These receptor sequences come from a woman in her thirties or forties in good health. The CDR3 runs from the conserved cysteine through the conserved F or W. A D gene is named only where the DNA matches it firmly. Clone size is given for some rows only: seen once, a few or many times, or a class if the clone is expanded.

TGTGCCAGCAGCCGAATTCAGATCACCGGGGAGCTGTTTTTT | CASSRIQITGELFF | . | TRBJ2-2 | many | TRBV7-9
TGCAGTGCTAGAGGCGGGGGCGGCAGTGAAAAACTGTTTTTT | CSARGGGGSEKLFF | . | TRBJ1-4 | many | TRBV20-1
TGCAGCGTTGTTGGGGGAGTCTCCTACAATGAGCAGTTCTTC | CSVVGGVSYNEQFF | . | TRBJ2-1 | medium-sized | TRBV29-1
TGTGCCAGCAGTCTTCGGGTTTTTGGGGGCCGAGCCGGGGAGCTGTTTTTT | CASSLRVFGGRAGELFF | . | TRBJ2-2 | many | TRBV28
TGTGCCAGCAGCCCCAGACAGGGGGCGTTCAATGAGCAGTTCTTC | CASSPRQGAFNEQFF | TRBD1 | TRBJ2-1 | many | TRBV7-8
TGTGCCACCAGTGATGTAGGGACAGGTAACAATGAGCAGTTCTTC | CATSDVGTGNNEQFF | TRBD1 | TRBJ2-1 | many | TRBV24-1
TGTGCCAGCAGTAGACACGGGACCGGCTACACCTTC | CASSRHGTGYTF | . | TRBJ1-2 | many | TRBV25-1
TGCGCCAGCAGCCAAGACCCAGGGGGCAATCAGCCCCAGCATTTT | CASSQDPGGNQPQHF | . | TRBJ1-5 | many | TRBV4-1
TGTGCCAGCAGTTACTCCCGGCCTCGGGTTAGCAATCAGCCCCAGCATTTT | CASSYSRPRVSNQPQHF | . | TRBJ1-5 | many | TRBV6-5
TGCAGTGCTAGAAGAGGCCCGAGCAATCAGCCCCAGCATTTT | CSARRGPSNQPQHF | . | TRBJ1-5 | few | TRBV20-1
TGCAGTTCTGGGACTAGCGGGAGAAACGGGAGAAATGAGCAGTTCTTC | CSSGTSGRNGRNEQFF | TRBD2 | TRBJ2-1 | many | TRBV20-1
TGTGCCAGCAGTGGTTTGACTAGCGGGAACGATGAGCAGTTCTTC | CASSGLTSGNDEQFF | TRBD2 | TRBJ2-1 | many | TRBV25-1
TGTGCCCCCTACCAAGCGGGAGTAGCAGATACGCAGTATTTT | CAPYQAGVADTQYF | TRBD2 | TRBJ2-3 | many | TRBV24-1
TGCGCCAGCAGGGCGAGAACTTACACTGAAGCTTTCTTT | CASRARTYTEAFF | . | TRBJ1-1 | many | TRBV5-1
TGCGCCAGCAGTCCCAGATCACCCGCAACTAATGAAAAACTGTTTTTT | CASSPRSPATNEKLFF | . | TRBJ1-4 | many | TRBV4-1
TGCGCCAGCAGCCAGGGGGACACCGGGGAGCTGTTTTTT | CASSQGDTGELFF | TRBD1 | TRBJ2-2 | many | TRBV5-1
TGTGCCAGCAGCTCATATAGCAGGGGGCTTAACTACGAGCAGTACTTC | CASSSYSRGLNYEQYF | TRBD1 | TRBJ2-7 | many | TRBV5-6
TGTGCCAGCAGTTTGACTAGCGGAACCTACAATGAGCAGTTCTTC | CASSLTSGTYNEQFF | TRBD2 | TRBJ2-1 | many | TRBV5-6
TGTGCCAGCAGCTTAGATTATGGAGGACTGTTTTTT | CASSLDYGGLFF | . | TRBJ1-4 | . | TRBV7-2
TGCGCCAGCAGCCAAGAGGACAGGGGAGGGGGCTACACCTTC | CASSQEDRGGGYTF | TRBD1 | TRBJ1-2 | many | TRBV4-1
TGCAGTGCTAGGTTGACCGGGCTCTTTAATCAGCCCCAGCATTTT | CSARLTGLFNQPQHF | . | TRBJ1-5 | many | TRBV20-1
TGCGCCAGCAAGAGGGGAAGAGACTATGGCTACACCTTC | CASKRGRDYGYTF | . | TRBJ1-2 | many | TRBV5-1
TGTGCCAGCCGGTTGAGCTATGGCTACACCTTC | CASRLSYGYTF | . | TRBJ1-2 | many | TRBV6-1
TGTGCCAGCAGCCCACAAAACTCCGTGAATCAGCCCCAGCATTTT | CASSPQNSVNQPQHF | . | TRBJ1-5 | many | TRBV3-1
TGTGCCAGCAGCCGGGGGGACTTGAGTGGCTACACCTTC | CASSRGDLSGYTF | . | TRBJ1-2 | many | TRBV14
TGCAGCGCGGACAGGGGAACAGATACGCAGTATTTT | CSADRGTDTQYF | TRBD1 | TRBJ2-3 | many | TRBV29-1
TGCGCCAGCAGCTTGACAGGTGCAATCCACAATGAGCAGTTCTTC | CASSLTGAIHNEQFF | . | TRBJ2-1 | many | TRBV5-1
TGCGCCAGCCAGGGCAGAATCGGGCCGAACACCGGGGAGCTGTTTTTT | CASQGRIGPNTGELFF | . | TRBJ2-2 | many | TRBV5-1
TGTGCCAGCAGCCTCTTTGGGACAAGCGGGGCGAGCTCCTACGAGCAGTACTTC | CASSLFGTSGASSYEQYF | . | TRBJ2-7 | many | TRBV7-2